This TCR beta chain was found in a study of memory CD4+ T cells and cytomegalovirus serostatus. CDR3 length: 14 amino acids. Between the trimmed V and J ends, which lost 5 bases and 5 bases, there was a span of 15 bases. In germline, CDR1 is MDHEN, CDR2 SYDVKM. Assay: immunoSEQ multiplex PCR; the TCRdb copy retains only in-frame clones and omits some. The sample has 70,000 to 95,000 clones, 75% to 90% seen once; the top ten hold around 0.78%. Single viable CD3+CD4+CD8-CD45RO+ cells were sorted as the memory CD4+ T cells. This TCR derives from an adult in good health and CMV-seronegative. This chain connects TRBV28 to TRBJ1-1, with D perhaps TRBD1 (5 bases). The sequencing sample was made of memory CD4+ T cells from blood. The CDR3 DNA reads as TGTGCCAGCAGTATTGGAGTGCGGGGGACTGAAGCTTTCTTT. This codes for CASSIGVRGTEAFF.